The entry below describes one T cell receptor (beta chain). Antigen unknown. The data derive from a study of shared clonotypes between healthy human individuals. Study details: The donor pool was made up of two women and three men aged 18 to 49.

Each sorted subset replicate got 200 ng genomic DNA, approximately 27,000 genomes. The protocol was immunoSEQ multiplex PCR, while the TCRdb copy is restricted to in-frame clones and leaves out a portion. The sample contains 2 million to 2.5 million clones, 90% to 96% of which appear only once. Overall study results and limits: Only blood underwent sampling, and tissue repertoires likely differ.

The CDR3 sequence is 13 residues long. Germline V gene data show CDR1 as SGHRS and CDR2 as YFSETQ. The germline V and J ends were trimmed by 4 bases and 2 bases, with 7 bases remaining between them. The source of this sequence is a man younger than 35 in good health. The material sequenced was naive CD4+ T cells sorted from blood. The subset denotes: CD45RA+ positively selected. The chain carries TRBV5-1 and TRBJ2-1; D uncertain. CDR3 residues: CASSLRAYNEQFF. The CDR3 nucleotides read TGCGCCAGCAGCCTAAGGGCCTACAATGAGCAGTTCTTC. The whole variable domain, remainder taken from reference TRBV5-1 and TRBJ2-1, is KAGVTQTPRYLIKTRGQQVTLSCSPISGHRSVSWYQQTPGQGLQFLFEYFSETQRNKGNFPGRFSGRQFSNSRSEMNVSTLELGDSALYLCASSLRAYNEQFFGPGTRLTVL.